Below are 23 T cell receptor beta chains sequenced from a single sample in a study of blood T cells in healthy people across ages. The use of a sample-barcoded 5' primer and a J-beta primer mix characterized a second PCR of 7 to 11 cycles. TCRdb reprocessed the 5' RACE reads via MiXCR and lists one record per CDR3 protein. Here the sample spans hundreds of thousands of distinct CDR3 sequences, about 30% being singletons. The sample comprised blood. The receptors stem from a woman of 80 years or more in good health.

The chain has TRBV7-2 and TRBJ1-2; no clear D gene. Trimming left V 4 bases short and J 6 bases short, with 12 bases between. CDR1 SGHTA and CDR2 FQGNSA come from the germline V gene. The CDR3 has 13 amino acids. The CDR3: CASSSSREDGYTF. The CDR3 DNA reads TGTGCCAGCAGCTCCAGCCGAGAAGATGGCTACACCTTC.

The V gene is TRBV7-2, the J gene TRBJ1-2; D unclear. Trimming stripped 1 base from V and 8 bases from J, with 17 bases between. Germline CDR1 SGHTA, CDR2 FQGNSA. This CDR3 has 15 amino acids. Here the CDR3 DNA reads TGTGCCAGCAGCTTAGGGGCCACCTATCCGGGAGGCTACACCTTC. Its translation: CASSLGATYPGGYTF.

With regard to this clonotype: Possible read error: a much larger clone is one base away. CDR3 bases: TGTGCCAGCAGCTCGAGTGAGGGGGCCAAGCAGTACTTC. Protein: CASSSSEGAKQYF. The rearrangement joins TRBV7-8 to TRBJ2-5, with 7 bases identical to TRBD1. The CDR3 loop spans 13 amino acids. Losses at the gene ends were 4 bases for V and 11 bases for J; bases not matched to a gene: 10. Germline assignment: CDR1 SGHVS and CDR2 FQNEAQ.

On this clonotype: Relative to the germline gene, one junction end is altered; a read error may explain this. The chain couples TRBV6-2 or TRBV6-3 to TRBJ1-4, with a weak D call TRBD1 (5 bases). CDR3 size: 15 residues. CDR1 and CDR2 from the germline V gene are MNHEY and SVGEGT. CDR3 bases: TGTGCCAGCAATCCCGCGGGACGCATTAATGAAAAACGGTTTTTT. It translates to CASNPAGRINEKRFF.

This clonotype has ten or more counts. This chain's CDR3 is CASSPLPGQGAVEQFF. CDR3 DNA sequence: TGTGCCAGCTCACCACTCCCGGGACAGGGGGCAGTTGAGCAGTTCTTC. This chain connects TRBV18 to TRBJ2-1; 12 bases match TRBD1. Germline lookup yields CDR1 KGHSH and CDR2 LQKENI. There are 16 residues in the CDR3. V was pared by 1 base and J by 9 bases, with 7 bases of the junction left unmatched.

This clonotype came up many times. The chain joins TRBV6-4 to TRBJ2-3; 9 positions agree with TRBD1. Trimming took 6 bases from V and 3 from J; bases not matched to a gene: 7. CDR1 is MRHNA, CDR2 SNTAGT, per germline. The CDR3 spans 15 residues. For the CDR3, the DNA is TGTGCCAGCAGCCCCGGGACAGGGAGAACAGATACGCAGTATTTT. Protein product: CASSPGTGRTDTQYF.

V usage is TRBV4-1 and J usage is TRBJ1-2; D not certain. CDR3 size: 13 residues. Looked up from germline, CDR1 is MGHRA and CDR2 is YSYEKL. Trimming took 4 bases from V and 10 from J, leaving 16 bases between them. The CDR3 protein is CASSPKMDSYYTF. CDR3 bases: TGCGCCAGCAGCCCCAAAATGGACTCGTACTACACCTTC.

J is TRBJ1-2 and V is TRBV28, with TRBD1 identical over 7 bases. CDR1 and CDR2 from the germline V gene are MDHEN and SYDVKM. V lost 5 bases to trimming and J lost 8 bases; unmatched junction nucleotides: 8. This CDR3 contains 13 residues. The CDR3: CASSPDRPRGYTF. As DNA, the CDR3 is TGTGCCAGCAGTCCGGACAGGCCCAGGGGCTACACCTTC.

The chain employs TRBV6-2 or TRBV6-3 and TRBJ2-3; a possible D gene is TRBD2 (6 bases). The ends were cut back, 1 base at V and 1 base at J, with 9 bases in the middle. The CDR3 runs 15 residues. In germline, CDR1 is MNHEY, CDR2 SVGEGT. CDR3 in DNA: TGTGCCAGCAGTTACTGGGTAGCGGGCACAGATACGCAGTATTTT. Translating gives CASSYWVAGTDTQYF.

This clonotype was found many times. CDR3 coding DNA: TGTGCCTGGAGTGTTCGTGAAAAACTGTTTTTT. Protein: CAWSVREKLFF. The chain is built from TRBV30 and TRBJ1-4, with no clear D. Per the germline V gene, CDR1 is GTSNPN and CDR2 is SVGIG (reference sequence). This CDR3 has 11 amino acids. Trimming cost V 0 bases and J 7 bases, with 3 bases left between them.

This clonotype was seen at least ten times. The chain is built from TRBV6-6 and TRBJ2-1, with D perhaps matching TRBD1 (6 bases). V lost 6 bases and J 10 bases, leaving 19 bases between the germline ends. The CDR3 consists of 14 residues. Germline CDR1 is MNHNY and CDR2 is SVGAGI (reference sequence). CDR3 protein: CASRYENRAGEQFF. The CDR3 DNA sequence: TGTGCCAGCAGATACGAAAACAGGGCCGGCGAGCAGTTCTTC.

This clonotype was observed many times. This rearrangement joins TRBV10-3 to TRBJ2-3; 8 bases match TRBD2. Per the germline V gene, CDR1 is ENHRY and CDR2 is SYGVKD. The CDR3 is 16 amino acids. The junction had 7 bases not matched to a gene; V was cut back by 3 bases and J by 2 bases. The CDR3 region is CAISDQGLVVTDTQYF. The CDR3 DNA is TGTGCCATCAGTGACCAGGGACTAGTAGTCACAGATACGCAGTATTTT.

This clonotype was found once. This chain connects TRBV20-1 to TRBJ2-5; 7 bases agree with TRBD1. The J call could be wrong; TRBJ2-7 is a better fit for the DNA end. Germline lookup yields CDR1 DFQATT and CDR2 SNEGSKA (reference sequence). This CDR3 is 15 amino acids long. The CDR3 DNA reads as TGCAGTGCCTTTTCCGAGGCAGGGGGAACCTACGAGCAGTACTTC. Protein: CSAFSEAGGTYEQYF.

This clonotype was counted many times. CDR3 sequence (DNA): TGTGCCAGCAGCCAAGATCAAATGTACGAGCAGTACTTC. Residues: CASSQDQMYEQYF. The V call is TRBV3-1, the J call TRBJ2-7; D call uncertain. The CDR3 totals 13 residues. Germline V gene lookup returns CDR1 LGHDT and CDR2 YNNKEL (reference sequence). V was trimmed by 0 bases and J by 4 bases, leaving 7 bases between them.

This clonotype has at least ten counts. The rearrangement links TRBV6-6 to TRBJ2-6; D gene ambiguous. The CDR3 is made up of 15 amino acids. CDR1 is MNHNY and CDR2 is SVGAGI in the germline V gene (reference sequence). V was pared by 7 bases and J by 0 bases, with 10 bases between. The CDR3 DNA is TGTGCCAGCATTGGCATTAGCTCTGGGGCCAACGTCCTGACTTTC. Its protein is CASIGISSGANVLTF.

The chain is built from TRBV27 and TRBJ1-4, with 7 bases matching TRBD1. From germline, CDR1 is MNHEY and CDR2 SMNVEV (reference sequence). The CDR3 covers 15 residues. V shed 6 bases, J shed 0 bases, and the junction held 4 bases outside the gene matches. The CDR3 coding sequence is TGTGCCAGCAGCGACAGGGCTGCAACTAATGAAAAACTGTTTTTT. It specifies CASSDRAATNEKLFF. Looking up the rest from reference TRBV27 and TRBJ1-4 gives the full variable domain: EAQVTQNPRYLITVTGKKLTVTCSQNMNHEYMSWYRQDPGLGLRQIYYSMNVEVTDKGDVPEGYKVSRKEKRNFPLILESPSPNQTSLYFCASSDRAATNEKLFFGSGTQLSVL.

This clonotype was found many times. The chain links TRBV12-3 or TRBV12-4 to TRBJ2-5, with 7 bases lining up with TRBD2. Trimming cost V 7 bases and J 5 bases; bases outside gene matches: 10. CDR3 length equals 14 residues. The chain's CDR3 is CASIGAGVQETQYF. The DNA of the CDR3 is TGTGCCAGCATTGGGGCGGGGGTTCAGGAGACCCAGTACTTC.

This clonotype was counted a single time. The chain couples TRBV5-1 to TRBJ1-6; D not certain. The CDR3 contains 17 residues. CDR1 and CDR2 from the germline V gene are SGHRS and YFSETQ. Trimming removed 4 bases at V and 0 bases at J, with 14 bases between. CDR3 amino acids: CASSRQPESSYNSPLHF. Written as DNA, the CDR3 is TGCGCCAGCAGCAGGCAGCCAGAAAGCTCCTATAATTCACCCCTCCACTTT.

The sample holds many counts of this clonotype. The V call is TRBV10-3, the J call TRBJ2-7; D possibly uses TRBD1 or TRBD2 (7 bases each). The ends were cut back, 2 bases at V and 7 bases at J, with 24 bases in the middle. The CDR3 is 17 residues long. Looked up from germline, CDR1 is ENHRY and CDR2 is SYGVKD. CDR3 sequence: CAISEEGTDTPGGEQYF. Here the CDR3 DNA reads TGTGCCATCAGTGAGGAGGGGACAGACACGCCGGGAGGAGAGCAGTACTTC.

The V and J genes are TRBV2 and TRBJ2-5; 7 positions match TRBD1. The ends lost 7 bases at V and 1 base at J; junction bases unmatched: 9. This CDR3 has 15 residues. From germline, CDR1 is SNHLY and CDR2 FYNNEI. The CDR3 region is CASKRDSPRQETQYF. DNA for the CDR3: TGTGCCAGCAAACGGGACAGCCCCCGCCAAGAGACCCAGTACTTC.

This chain links TRBV12-3 or TRBV12-4 with TRBJ2-4; 13 positions agree with TRBD2. The CDR3 loop spans 17 amino acids. The trim removed 5 bases at V and 3 bases at J, leaving 7 bases unmatched. The CDR3 DNA reads TGTGCCAGCAGTCCCCCGGGACTAGCGGGATACAAAAACATTCAGTACTTC. Its protein product is CASSPPGLAGYKNIQYF.

This clonotype has at least ten counts. The J gene is TRBJ1-2, the V gene TRBV10-3, with D tentatively TRBD1 (6 bases). The V gene's germline CDR1 is ENHRY and CDR2 SYGVKD. Trimming left V 4 bases short and J 2 bases short, with 14 bases between. The CDR3 extends over 15 amino acids. CDR3 sequence (DNA): TGTGCCATCAGTGGGGGGGCAGGCATAAACTATGGCTACACCTTC. Encoded protein: CAISGGAGINYGYTF.

This clonotype was seen many times. The rearrangement uses TRBV9 and TRBJ2-7; either TRBD1 or TRBD2 may supply D (6 bases each). Trimming pared 4 bases from V and 0 bases from J, leaving 14 bases between. There are 15 residues in the CDR3. Germline loops: CDR1 SGDLS, CDR2 YYNGEE. CDR3 sequence: CASSRGTLSSYEQYF. The CDR3 DNA follows: TGTGCCAGCAGCCGCGGGACACTCAGCTCCTACGAGCAGTACTTC.